This passage covers 7 T cell receptor beta chains from one sample sequenced in a study of PD-L1 blockade in urothelial cancer. Specified time point: pretreatment peripheral blood. Clones were sequenced by immunoSEQ multiplex PCR, and TCRdb holds only the in-frame ones, with some missing. The data contain tens of thousands of clones, around four fifths of them singletons. This specimen consisted of PBMCs, obtained around atezolizumab (anti-PD-L1) treatment. The receptors come from a man older than 75 with urothelial cancer.

This clone was counted a single time. In the same sample, other DNA sequences code for this CDR3. The genes are TRBV5-1 and TRBJ1-2; 9 bases are a match to TRBD1. CDR1 is SGHRS and CDR2 is YFSETQ in the germline V gene. Trimming cost V 0 bases and J 4 bases; bases outside gene matches: 4. This CDR3 is 15 amino acids long. This CDR3 reads CASSLDRGQSYGYTF. The CDR3 coding sequence is TGCGCCAGCAGCTTGGACAGGGGGCAAAGCTATGGCTACACCTTC.

This chain links TRBV27 with TRBJ2-2, with TRBD2 identical over 7 bases. Germline V gene data show CDR1 as MNHEY and CDR2 as SMNVEV (reference sequence). With V trimmed by 4 bases and J by 3 bases, 8 bases remained unmatched. CDR3 size: 16 residues. CDR3: CASSSASGGDTGELFF. The CDR3 nucleotides read TGTGCCAGCAGTTCTGCTAGCGGAGGGGACACCGGGGAGCTGTTTTTT.

This clone was recorded a few times. V gene TRBV23-1 combines with J gene TRBJ2-2; 7 positions match TRBD1. TRBV23-1 is an open reading frame, and its role is uncertain. Germline trimming cut 2 bases from V and 1 base from J; bases unmatched to any gene: 22. The CDR3 length is 22 residues. The CDR3 sequence: CASSQQDRTGNSRGLNTGELFF. CDR3 DNA: TGCGCCAGCAGTCAACAGGATCGGACAGGCAATTCTAGGGGGTTGAACACCGGGGAGCTGTTTTTT.

V gene TRBV11-3 combines with J gene TRBJ2-7; weak D call: TRBD2 (6 bases). Germline values: CDR1 SGHNT, CDR2 YENEEA. Trimming pared 5 bases from V and 5 bases from J, leaving 19 bases between. The CDR3 loop spans 15 amino acids. CDR3 region: CASSPAGTPADEQYF. The CDR3 coding sequence is TGTGCCAGCAGCCCTGCGGGGACCCCCGCCGACGAGCAGTACTTC. Looking up the rest from reference TRBV11-3 and TRBJ2-7 gives the full variable domain: EAGVVQSPRYKIIEKKQPVAFWCNPISGHNTLYWYLQNLGQGPELLIRYENEEAVDDSQLPKDRFSAERLKGVDSTLKIQPAELGDSAVYLCASSPAGTPADEQYFGPGTRLTVT.

The V call is TRBV14, the J call TRBJ1-2; no definite D call. The germline V and J ends were trimmed by 1 base and 3 bases, with 9 bases remaining between them. Germline CDR1 is SGHDN and CDR2 is FVKESK. CDR3 length: 14 residues. The chain's CDR3 is CASSQANQDYGYTF. In DNA form, the CDR3 reads TGTGCCAGCAGCCAAGCAAACCAGGACTATGGCTACACCTTC. Combining the CDR3 with reference TRBV14 and TRBJ1-2 gives the whole variable domain EAGVTQFPSHSVIEKGQTVTLRCDPISGHDNLYWYRRVMGKEIKFLLHFVKESKQDESGMPNNRFLAERTGGTYSTLKVQPAELEDSGVYFCASSQANQDYGYTFGSGTRLTVV.

The gene calls are TRBV2 and TRBJ2-3, with D possibly being TRBD1 (5 bases). V gave up 8 bases and J gave up 2 bases, with 17 bases separating them. CDR1 and CDR2 (germline): SNHLY, FYNNEI. This CDR3 contains 15 residues. CDR3 loop: CASGTGFSVTDTQYF. CDR3 coding DNA: TGTGCCAGCGGAACAGGCTTTAGTGTCACAGATACGCAGTATTTT.

The rearrangement links TRBV28 to TRBJ2-7; 10 nucleotides line up with TRBD2. The CDR3 extends over 15 amino acids. Germline loops: CDR1 MDHEN, CDR2 SYDVKM. V lost 3 bases, J lost 2 bases, and 4 bases stayed unmatched. CDR3 DNA: TGTGCCAGCAGTTTTGGGACTAGCGCTACCTACGAGCAGTACTTC. Protein: CASSFGTSATYEQYF.